This T cell receptor beta chain was captured in a study of regulatory and conventional T cells in RAG deficiency. TCRdb's copy holds only in-frame clones and misses some; the assay was immunoSEQ multiplex PCR. The sample has 25,000 to 35,000 clones, more than 80% seen once. The V segment lost 5 bases and the J segment 7 bases; nucleotides outside the gene matches: 9. The germline gives CDR1 PRHDT, CDR2 FYEKMQ (reference sequence). The CDR3 contains 15 residues. These records were also assigned to another study, of regulatory T cells. According to that study: The PCR used 52 TRBV and 13 TRBJ primers.

The material sequenced was CD8+ T cells sorted from blood. The chain has TRBV13 and TRBJ2-1; the match to TRBD1 covers 9 bases. This clonotype was obtained from a human donor in good health. The CDR3 loop is CASSLTGGVKNEQFF. CDR3 nucleotide sequence: TGTGCCAGCAGCCTAACAGGGGGCGTAAAAAATGAGCAGTTCTTC. Filled out from reference TRBV13 and TRBJ2-1, the complete variable domain reads AAGVIQSPRHLIKEKRETATLKCYPIPRHDTVYWYQQGPGQDPQFLISFYEKMQSDKGSIPDRFSAQQFSDYHSELNMSSLELGDSALYFCASSLTGGVKNEQFFGPGTRLTVL.